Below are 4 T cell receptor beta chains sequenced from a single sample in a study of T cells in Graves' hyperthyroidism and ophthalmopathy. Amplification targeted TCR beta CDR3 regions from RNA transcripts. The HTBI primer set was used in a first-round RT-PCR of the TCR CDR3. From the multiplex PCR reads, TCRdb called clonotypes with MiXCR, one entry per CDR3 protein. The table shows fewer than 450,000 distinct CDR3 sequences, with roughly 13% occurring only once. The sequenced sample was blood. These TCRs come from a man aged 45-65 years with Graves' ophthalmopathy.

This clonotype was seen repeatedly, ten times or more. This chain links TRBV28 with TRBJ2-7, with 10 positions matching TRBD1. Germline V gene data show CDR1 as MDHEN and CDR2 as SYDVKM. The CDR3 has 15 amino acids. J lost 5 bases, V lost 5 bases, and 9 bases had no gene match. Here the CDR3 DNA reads TGTGCCAGCAGTATCCCGGGACAGGGGCCCCACGAGCAGTACTTC. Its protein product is CASSIPGQGPHEQYF.

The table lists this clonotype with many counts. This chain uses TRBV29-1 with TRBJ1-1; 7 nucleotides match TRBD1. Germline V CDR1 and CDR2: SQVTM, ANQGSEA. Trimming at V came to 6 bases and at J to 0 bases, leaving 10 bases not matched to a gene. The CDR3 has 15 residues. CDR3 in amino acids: CSVAFTGALNTEAFF. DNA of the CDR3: TGCAGCGTCGCCTTTACAGGGGCGCTGAACACTGAAGCTTTCTTT. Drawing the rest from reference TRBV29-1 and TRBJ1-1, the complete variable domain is SAVISQKPSRDICQRGTSLTIQCQVDSQVTMMFWYRQQPGQSLTLIATANQGSEATYESGFVIDKFPISRPNLTFSTLTVSNMSPEDSSIYLCSVAFTGALNTEAFFGQGTRLTVV.

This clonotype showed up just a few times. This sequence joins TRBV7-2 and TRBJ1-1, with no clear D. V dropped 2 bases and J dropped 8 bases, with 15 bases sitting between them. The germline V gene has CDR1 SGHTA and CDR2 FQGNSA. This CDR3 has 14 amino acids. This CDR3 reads CASSLWGGGREAFF. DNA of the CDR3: TGTGCCAGCAGCTTATGGGGTGGAGGGAGAGAAGCTTTCTTT.

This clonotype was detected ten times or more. The CDR3 spells CSARDQGRWETQYF. In DNA form, the CDR3 reads TGCAGTGCTAGAGATCAAGGGCGTTGGGAGACCCAGTACTTC. The chain is built from TRBV20-1 and TRBJ2-5; D gene uncertain. CDR1 and CDR2 (germline): DFQATT, SNEGSKA (reference sequence). V dropped 0 bases and J dropped 5 bases, with 13 bases sitting between them. This CDR3 comprises 14 residues.